These 19 T cell receptor beta chains were all obtained from the same sample, sequenced in a study of T cells in Graves' hyperthyroidism and ophthalmopathy. The source material, RNA transcripts, was used to amplify TCR beta CDR3 regions. An initial round of RT-PCR targeting the TCR CDR3 relied on the HTBI primer set. TCRdb itself ran the multiplex PCR reads through MiXCR, one entry per CDR3 protein. The sample includes 500,000 to 700,000 distinct CDR3 sequences, about a sixth of them seen just once. Input material: blood. The receptors originated from a young woman with Graves' hyperthyroidism.

This clonotype was detected many times. The CDR3 protein is CSAPKGDSSTDTQYF. The CDR3 coding sequence is TGCAGTGCCCCCAAAGGTGACTCTAGCACAGATACGCAGTATTTT. V usage is TRBV20-1 and J usage is TRBJ2-3; D remains ambiguous. This CDR3 is built from 15 residues. V lost 6 bases to trimming and J lost 0 bases, with 16 bases between them. CDR1 DFQATT and CDR2 SNEGSKA come from the germline V gene (reference sequence).

This clonotype came up a few times. The rearrangement links TRBV9 to TRBJ2-2; D gene unclear. With 2 bases removed from V and 3 bases from J, the gap between germline ends came to 8 bases. Germline V gene lookup returns CDR1 SGDLS and CDR2 YYNGEE. The CDR3 totals 14 residues. CDR3 residues: CASSVKVDTGELFF. Written as DNA, the CDR3 is TGTGCCAGCAGCGTTAAGGTTGACACCGGGGAGCTGTTTTTT.

The chain couples TRBV5-6 to TRBJ2-7; D is possibly TRBD2 (7 bases). CDR3 length: 14 amino acids. Germline CDR1 reads SGHDT; CDR2 reads YYEEEE. The V end was cut by 0 bases, the J end by 6 bases, with 13 bases between. The CDR3 bases are TGTGCCAGCAGCTTGGAGGGGGGGCATGTCGAGCAGTACTTC. Its protein is CASSLEGGHVEQYF.

This clonotype was recorded at least ten times. The chain uses TRBV7-3 and TRBJ2-1, with 13 bases aligning to TRBD2. CDR3 length: 19 residues. Unmatched junction bases numbered 5, after V lost 0 bases and J lost 0 bases. The germline gives CDR1 SGHTA, CDR2 FQGTGA. CDR3 protein: CASSLTKLAGGSSYNEQFF. CDR3 DNA: TGTGCCAGCAGCTTAACAAAACTAGCGGGGGGGAGCTCCTACAATGAGCAGTTCTTC.

This clonotype was detected many times. The chain links TRBV2 to TRBJ1-5; weak D call: TRBD1 (5 bases). Trimming cost V 6 bases and J 0 bases, with 12 bases left between them. The CDR3 is 15 residues long. The germline CDR1 and CDR2 sequences are SNHLY and FYNNEI. The CDR3 reads CASRGGDLSNQPQHF. The CDR3 DNA is TGTGCCAGCAGGGGGGGGGACCTTAGCAATCAGCCCCAGCATTTT.

This sequence joins TRBV4-1 and TRBJ2-3; possibly TRBD2 for D (5 bases). The CDR3 spans 16 residues. The germline V gene has CDR1 MGHRA and CDR2 YSYEKL. Trimming cost V 5 bases and J 0 bases, with 15 bases left between them. CDR3 in DNA: TGCGCCAGCAGCGCAGCGATAGCGCCCAGCACAGATACGCAGTATTTT. Translating gives CASSAAIAPSTDTQYF.

The sample holds many counts of this clonotype. The chain couples TRBV3-1 to TRBJ2-7; D gene ambiguous. Germline V gene lookup returns CDR1 LGHDT and CDR2 YNNKEL (reference sequence). The CDR3 is 11 residues long. V lost 6 bases and J lost 5, with 8 bases in between. CDR3 nucleotide sequence: TGTGCCAGCAGTCTTGAGAACGAGCAGTACTTC. Translation: CASSLENEQYF.

The table lists this clonotype with many counts. The rearrangement joins TRBV11-2 to TRBJ2-3, with 11 nucleotides matching TRBD2. The CDR3 has 16 residues. The V gene end was trimmed by 0 bases and the J gene end by 7 bases; junction bases not matched to a gene: 6. CDR1 SGHAT and CDR2 FQNNGV come from the germline V gene. The CDR3 protein is CASSLDSLAGGHTQYF. DNA for the CDR3: TGTGCCAGCAGCTTAGATTCCCTAGCGGGGGGCCATACGCAGTATTTT. The full variable domain, in which reference TRBV11-2 and TRBJ2-3 provide the parts outside the CDR3, is EAGVAQSPRYKIIEKRQSVAFWCNPISGHATLYWYQQILGQGPKLLIQFQNNGVVDDSQLPKDRFSAERLKGVDSTLKIQPAKLEDSAVYLCASSLDSLAGGHTQYFGPGTRLTVL.

This clonotype showed up just a few times. The chain links TRBV18 to TRBJ1-6, with D possibly TRBD1 on 6 matching bases. This CDR3 spans 16 amino acids. Germline CDR1 reads KGHSH; CDR2 reads LQKENI. The V end was cut by 0 bases, the J end by 4 bases, with 10 bases between. CDR3 nucleotides: TGTGCCAGCTCACCACCGGGGGCGGCGTATAATTCACCCCTCCACTTT. This translates into CASSPPGAAYNSPLHF.

The V gene is TRBV19, the J gene TRBJ1-5, with a possible D match to TRBD1 (6 bases). V lost 10 bases, J lost 3 bases, and 25 bases lay in between. CDR1 is LNHDA, CDR2 SQIVND, per germline (reference sequence). The CDR3 is 17 amino acids. CDR3 residues: CATSKSVTQGINQPQHF. The CDR3 nucleotides are TGTGCCACCTCGAAGTCGGTAACTCAGGGGATCAATCAGCCCCAGCATTTT.

The rearrangement uses TRBV12-3 or TRBV12-4 and TRBJ1-5; 8 bases are a match to TRBD1. Trimming at V came to 3 bases and at J to 5 bases, leaving 6 bases not matched to a gene. There are 15 residues in the CDR3. CDR3 residues: CASSFADRVHQPQHF. CDR3 nucleotides: TGTGCCAGCAGTTTTGCGGACAGGGTTCATCAGCCCCAGCATTTT.

Details on this clonotype: Mismatch with germline at one junction end may stem from a read error. V usage is TRBV27 and J usage is TRBJ1-2; D is perhaps TRBD1 (5 bases). The length of the CDR3 is 13 residues. CDR1 MNHEY and CDR2 SMNVEV come from the germline V gene (reference sequence). CDR3 region: CASSPGTGYGHTF. CDR3 nucleotides: TGTGCCAGCAGTCCAGGGACGGGCTATGGCCACACCTTC.

The CDR3: CASSLEQNSPLHF. The CDR3 nucleotides read TGTGCCAGCTCACTGGAACAGAATTCACCCCTCCACTTT. The rearrangement joins TRBV18 to TRBJ1-6; D remains ambiguous. Trimming took off 4 bases at V and 7 bases at J, with 8 bases between the two ends. The CDR3 covers 13 residues. Germline CDR1 is KGHSH and CDR2 is LQKENI. Based on the CDR3 plus reference TRBV18 and TRBJ1-6, the full variable domain is NAGVMQNPRHLVRRRGQEARLRCSPMKGHSHVYWYRQLPEEGLKFMVYLQKENIIDESGMPKERFSAEFPKEGPSILRIQQVVRGDSAAYFCASSLEQNSPLHFGNGTRLTVT.

CDR3 bases: TGTGCCAGCAGCACCACTAGCGGGAGGAAAGAGACCCAGTACTTC. The encoded protein is CASSTTSGRKETQYF. The rearrangement uses TRBV7-2 and TRBJ2-5, with 12 bases identical to TRBD2. The CDR3 length is 15 residues. Germline CDR1 and CDR2: SGHTA and FQGNSA. After removal of 5 bases from V and 3 bases from J, the junction contained 4 bases not matched to a gene.

This clonotype was counted a few times. The chain carries TRBV6-2 or TRBV6-3 and TRBJ2-3, with a possible D match to TRBD2 (6 bases). Trimming left V 0 bases short and J 0 bases short, with 10 bases between. Looked up from germline, CDR1 is MNHEY and CDR2 is SVGEGT. The CDR3 contains 16 residues. The CDR3 coding sequence is TGTGCCAGCAGTTACTCGCCAACTAGCAGCACAGATACGCAGTATTTT. It yields the protein CASSYSPTSSTDTQYF.

To note about this clonotype: This may be a read error: a much more frequent sequence differs by one nucleotide. V is TRBV6-2 or TRBV6-3 and J is TRBJ1-1; weak D call: TRBD1 (5 bases). Germline-derived CDR1 and CDR2 are MNHEY and SVGEGT. This CDR3 comprises 16 residues. Trimming shortened V by 0 bases and J by 4 bases, and 15 bases separated the two germline ends. The CDR3: CASSYSVLQGSTEAFF. The CDR3 DNA reads as TGTGCCAGCAGTTACTCGGTTCTGCAGGGATCCACTGAAGCTTTCTTT.

This clonotype was counted at least ten times. The chain uses TRBV28 and TRBJ2-7; 9 bases agree with TRBD1. Germline CDR1 and CDR2: MDHEN and SYDVKM. The junction had 8 bases not matched to a gene; V was cut back by 6 bases and J by 2 bases. This CDR3 region has 15 residues. CDR3 sequence reads: CASRRTGGAAYEQYF. The DNA for the CDR3 is TGTGCCAGCAGACGAACAGGGGGCGCCGCCTACGAGCAGTACTTC.

This clonotype was seen a handful of times. The chain couples TRBV14 to TRBJ1-2, with D uncertain. Germline CDR1 is SGHDN and CDR2 is FVKESK. V lost 1 base and J 4 bases, leaving 7 bases between the germline ends. The CDR3 loop spans 13 amino acids. The CDR3 DNA is TGTGCCAGCAGCCAAGCCGGGGTCTATGGCTACACCTTC. Residues: CASSQAGVYGYTF.

The V gene is TRBV2, the J gene TRBJ2-7; D gene uncertain. V gave up 5 bases and J gave up 3 bases, with 11 bases separating them. CDR3 length: 13 amino acids. From germline, CDR1 is SNHLY and CDR2 FYNNEI. The CDR3 DNA sequence: TGTGCCAGCAGTCCCTGGACGGACTACGAGCAGTACTTC. Protein product: CASSPWTDYEQYF.